A single sample is the source of the 18 T cell receptor beta chains below, sequenced in a study of shared clonotypes between healthy human individuals. Some clones are missing from TCRdb's copy, which holds only in-frame ones; the method was immunoSEQ multiplex PCR. Altogether under 2,500,000 clones are present, almost 96% being singletons, with the ten largest covering around 0.13%. Material: naive CD4+ T cells sorted from blood. The subset here: CD45RA+ positively selected. Receptors were obtained from a man between 18 and 35 years old in good health.

This rearrangement joins TRBV18 to TRBJ2-7; 7 bases map to TRBD1. This CDR3 is built from 14 residues. The V and J ends lost 3 bases and 7 bases, in that order; junction bases with no gene match: 9. CDR1 and CDR2 (germline): KGHSH, LQKENI. The CDR3 here is CASSPRDSFGEQYF. In DNA, the CDR3 is TGTGCCAGCTCACCCCGGGACAGCTTCGGGGAGCAGTACTTC.

This rearrangement joins TRBV11-3 to TRBJ2-5; D remains unclear. Per the germline V gene, CDR1 is SGHNT and CDR2 is YENEEA. This CDR3 has 14 residues. V was trimmed by 0 bases and J by 5 bases, leaving 10 bases between them. The CDR3 loop reads CASSLDRLGETQYF. In nucleotides, the CDR3 is TGTGCCAGCAGCTTAGATAGGCTCGGGGAGACCCAGTACTTC. Based on the CDR3 plus reference TRBV11-3 and TRBJ2-5, the full variable domain is EAGVVQSPRYKIIEKKQPVAFWCNPISGHNTLYWYLQNLGQGPELLIRYENEEAVDDSQLPKDRFSAERLKGVDSTLKIQPAELGDSAVYLCASSLDRLGETQYFGPGTRLLVL.

The chain is built from TRBV15 and TRBJ2-3, with 7 positions matching TRBD2. Trimming took 8 bases from V and 2 from J; bases not matched to a gene: 4. From germline, CDR1 is LNHNV and CDR2 YYDKDF (reference sequence). The CDR3 runs to 13 residues. For the CDR3, the DNA is TGTGCCACCCAGCGGGGCCTCACAGATACGCAGTATTTT. Translation: CATQRGLTDTQYF.

On this clone: Other DNA sequences in this sample translate to the same CDR3. The chain combines TRBV6-5 with TRBJ1-5; D remains ambiguous. CDR1 and CDR2 from the germline V gene are MNHEY and SVGAGI. The CDR3 loop spans 13 amino acids. V dropped 4 bases and J dropped 0 bases, with 4 bases sitting between them. CDR3 nucleotide sequence: TGTGCCAGCAGTTCTTATAGCAATCAGCCCCAGCATTTT. Its protein is CASSSYSNQPQHF.

This rearrangement joins TRBV2 to TRBJ2-7, with 8 positions matching TRBD2. Germline V gives CDR1 SNHLY, CDR2 FYNNEI. V shed 6 bases and J 2 bases; nucleotides not matched to a gene: 12. This CDR3 is built from 16 residues. The CDR3 DNA reads TGTGCCAGCAGCTCCCTGGGAGCGGGAGCTACCTACGAGCAGTACTTC. It is translated as CASSSLGAGATYEQYF.

As concerns this clone: Other DNA sequences in this sample translate to the same CDR3. The chain links TRBV9 to TRBJ2-2; a weak D match, TRBD1 (5 bases). The CDR3 consists of 14 residues. Germline lookup yields CDR1 SGDLS and CDR2 YYNGEE. With 2 bases removed from V and 4 bases from J, the gap between germline ends came to 9 bases. In DNA, the CDR3 is TGTGCCAGCAGCGTTGACAGTTCCACCGGGGAGCTGTTTTTT. Its protein is CASSVDSSTGELFF. Variable domain in full (rest from reference TRBV9 and TRBJ2-2): DSGVTQTPKHLITATGQRVTLRCSPRSGDLSVYWYQQSLDQGLQFLIQYYNGEERAKGNILERFSAQQFPDLHSELNLSSLELGDSALYFCASSVDSSTGELFFGEGSRLTVL.

The chain employs TRBV29-1 and TRBJ2-1, with 10 nucleotides matching TRBD2. Germline lookup yields CDR1 SQVTM and CDR2 ANQGSEA. Trimming cost V 6 bases and J 6 bases; bases outside gene matches: 20. The CDR3 spans 18 residues. Written as DNA, the CDR3 is TGCAGCGTCGCTCGGGCAGGAGCTAGCGGGAGCGCACTCAATGAGCAGTTCTTC. Its translation is CSVARAGASGSALNEQFF.

The rearrangement joins TRBV11-2 to TRBJ1-3; no reliable D call. The germline V gene has CDR1 SGHAT and CDR2 FQNNGV. The V end was cut by 0 bases, the J end by 2 bases, with 8 bases between. This CDR3 region has 15 residues. DNA for the CDR3: TGTGCCAGCAGCTTAGAACCCTTCGCTGGAAACACCATATATTTT. Protein sequence: CASSLEPFAGNTIYF.

V is TRBV28 and J is TRBJ2-7; D may match TRBD1 or TRBD2 (5 bases each). Germline V gene sequence: CDR1 MDHEN, CDR2 SYDVKM. The V gene lost 4 bases and the J gene lost 3 bases, with 10 bases spanning the gap. This CDR3 spans 13 amino acids. CDR3 amino acids: CASSWGSNYEQYF. As DNA, the CDR3 is TGTGCCAGCAGTTGGGGGTCCAACTACGAGCAGTACTTC.

V gene TRBV4-1 combines with J gene TRBJ1-5; the D gene is possibly TRBD1 (6 bases). The CDR3 sequence is 15 residues long. Between the trimmed V and J ends, which lost 1 base and 6 bases, there was a span of 13 bases. Germline loops: CDR1 MGHRA, CDR2 YSYEKL. The chain's CDR3 is CASSQARGGIQPQHF. In DNA, the CDR3 is TGCGCCAGCAGCCAAGCCAGGGGAGGTATTCAGCCCCAGCATTTT.

The chain links TRBV29-1 to TRBJ2-2; D gene unclear. The V end was cut by 3 bases, the J end by 5 bases, with 10 bases between. The CDR3 spans 13 residues. CDR1 is SQVTM, CDR2 ANQGSEA, per germline. The CDR3 nucleotides read TGCAGCGTTGACGTGGCATTTACCGGGGAGCTGTTTTTT. Protein product: CSVDVAFTGELFF.

J is TRBJ1-6 and V is TRBV6-1; no firm D call. Trimming removed 1 base from V and 8 bases from J, with 6 bases in between. This CDR3 spans 13 amino acids. The germline CDR1 and CDR2 sequences are MNHNS and SASEGT. The CDR3 is CASSEVGDSPLHF. The CDR3 nucleotides are TGTGCCAGCAGTGAAGTTGGTGATTCACCCCTCCACTTT.

The chain carries TRBV7-9 and TRBJ2-3; D might be TRBD1 (5 bases). V lost 6 bases and J 0 bases, leaving 16 bases between the germline ends. Germline assignment: CDR1 SEHNR and CDR2 FQNEAQ (reference sequence). The CDR3 runs to 16 residues. The CDR3 loop reads CASSEQVASSTDTQYF. The DNA of the CDR3 is TGTGCCAGCAGTGAACAGGTTGCTTCTAGCACAGATACGCAGTATTTT.

This chain connects TRBV4-1 to TRBJ2-7; D gene unclear. V was clipped by 0 bases and J by 5 bases, with 11 bases between them. This CDR3 is 14 amino acids long. Germline V gene lookup returns CDR1 MGHRA and CDR2 YSYEKL. CDR3 in amino acids: CASSQDDNRDEQYF. The CDR3, as DNA: TGCGCCAGCAGCCAAGACGATAATAGAGACGAGCAGTACTTC.

This clone appeared once. V is TRBV7-9 and J is TRBJ1-2; 7 nucleotides line up with TRBD1. The J segment lost 8 bases and the V segment lost 5 bases, leaving 20 bases of the junction unmatched. This CDR3 region has 17 residues. CDR1 SEHNR and CDR2 FQNEAQ come from the germline V gene (reference sequence). The CDR3 DNA is TGTGCCAGCAGCCGAAGCGGGACAGCTCCCAAAGCAGTCGGCTACACCTTC. Translation: CASSRSGTAPKAVGYTF.

The CDR3 is CASSVVPGQITDTQYF. For the CDR3, the DNA is TGTGCCAGCAGCGTGGTCCCGGGACAAATCACAGATACGCAGTATTTT. The V and J genes are TRBV7-2 and TRBJ2-3; D perhaps matches TRBD1 (6 bases). The CDR3 consists of 16 residues. V lost 5 bases and J lost 2, with 17 bases in between. Germline V gives CDR1 SGHTA, CDR2 FQGNSA. Supplemented by reference TRBV7-2 and TRBJ2-3, the full variable domain reads GAGVSQSPSNKVTEKGKDVELRCDPISGHTALYWYRQSLGQGLEFLIYFQGNSAPDKSGLPSDRFSAERTGGSVSTLTIQRTQQEDSAVYLCASSVVPGQITDTQYFGPGTRLTVL.

This sequence joins TRBV7-9 and TRBJ2-2; no definite D call. The CDR3 spans 14 residues. The germline V gene has CDR1 SEHNR and CDR2 FQNEAQ (reference sequence). The ends were cut back, 3 bases at V and 3 bases at J, with 8 bases in the middle. In nucleotides, the CDR3 is TGTGCCAGCAGCTTGGGTCCAGACACCGGGGAGCTGTTTTTT. It is translated as CASSLGPDTGELFF.

The chain carries TRBV2 and TRBJ2-7; 11 bases are shared with TRBD2. V shed 7 bases and J 2 bases; nucleotides not matched to a gene: 4. CDR3 length: 14 amino acids. Germline CDR1 SNHLY, CDR2 FYNNEI. Here the CDR3 reads CASKGTSGPYEQYF. CDR3 sequence (DNA): TGTGCCAGCAAAGGGACTAGCGGCCCCTACGAGCAGTACTTC.